The clone carrying this TCR beta chain was observed at least ten times. The target antigen is unknown. Central memory, naive, regulatory and stem cell-like memory CD4+ cells were sorted by CD45RO/CCR7/CD25/CD127/CD95/CD27. The CDR3 is 11 amino acids. The V end was cut by 6 bases, the J end by 5 bases, with 7 bases between. Germline assignment: CDR1 SEHNR and CDR2 FQNEAQ (reference sequence). The sample comes from a study of beta chain features in type 1 diabetes. Study-wide results and limits: Sequencing used cDNA, and cells with high TCR expression could therefore be over-represented. Patients and controls would be equally affected if PCR favored shorter templates. The naive, central memory and Treg TCRB repertoires showed an apparent similarity that was greater among patients than among healthy donors.

The study reverse transcribed the entire isolated RNA, so it sequenced expressed TCRB transcripts. Measured with immunoSEQ multiplex PCR; TCRdb has only the in-frame clones, and not every one. The sample yields roughly 230,000 clones, 9.6% seen once. This TCR was recovered from a young woman in good health. The sample comprised naive CD4+ T cells from blood. This chain uses TRBV7-9 with TRBJ2-5; D not resolved. CDR3 sequence reads: CASRESETQYF. CDR3 bases: TGTGCCAGCAGAGAGTCCGAGACCCAGTACTTC.